These 17 T cell receptor beta chains originate from one sample sequenced in a study of blood T cell repertoires in COVID-19. The data were produced by immunoSEQ multiplex PCR, yet TCRdb's version contains in-frame clones alone and is incomplete. The top ten clones hold 0.99% of a sample with roughly 250,000 clones, 88% of them seen once. Sequencing input: peripheral blood. All receptors derive from a woman aged 40 to 49 who had recovered from COVID-19.

The chain links TRBV5-1 to TRBJ2-3, with TRBD2 identical over 12 bases. After removal of 1 base from V and 7 bases from J, the junction contained 4 bases not matched to a gene. Germline-derived CDR1 and CDR2 are SGHRS and YFSETQ. This CDR3 spans 15 amino acids. In DNA, the CDR3 is TGCGCCAGCAGCTTGTCTGGACTAGCGGGAAATACGCAGTATTTT. Its protein product is CASSLSGLAGNTQYF.

This chain uses TRBV5-4 with TRBJ2-5; 11 nucleotides line up with TRBD2. From germline, CDR1 is SGHNT and CDR2 YYREEE (reference sequence). V was clipped by 1 base and J by 4 bases; unmatched bases: 6. This CDR3 contains 16 residues. CDR3 amino acids: CASSLWGSGRGETQYF. CDR3 nucleotide sequence: TGTGCCAGCAGCTTGTGGGGTAGCGGGAGGGGAGAGACCCAGTACTTC.

The CDR3 sequence: CASSNRGPGNTIYF. CDR3 bases: TGTGCCAGCAGCAACAGGGGTCCTGGAAACACCATATATTTT. The chain combines TRBV9 with TRBJ1-3; 7 positions match TRBD1. The CDR3 totals 14 residues. CDR1 is SGDLS, CDR2 YYNGEE, per germline. The ends lost 4 bases at V and 2 bases at J; junction bases unmatched: 3.

The rearrangement links TRBV4-1 to TRBJ2-3; 15 nucleotides agree with TRBD2. V was clipped by 3 bases and J by 2 bases; unmatched bases: 12. Germline CDR1 and CDR2: MGHRA and YSYEKL. This CDR3 spans 20 amino acids. The CDR3 DNA is TGCGCCAGCAGCCACCTCGGACTAGCGGGAGGGCCCTCTTACACAGATACGCAGTATTTT. This sequence encodes CASSHLGLAGGPSYTDTQYF.

V usage is TRBV6-5 and J usage is TRBJ2-5; TRBD1 aligns across 10 bases. The CDR3 sequence is 15 residues long. Germline V CDR1 and CDR2: MNHEY, SVGAGI. V shed 5 bases and J 5 bases; nucleotides not matched to a gene: 8. This chain's CDR3 is CASSTRTGGLETQYF. The CDR3 bases are TGTGCCAGCAGTACACGGACAGGGGGGTTGGAGACCCAGTACTTC.

This clone occurred a few times. The V and J genes are TRBV18 and TRBJ1-1, with D maybe TRBD1 (6 bases). Germline CDR1 KGHSH, CDR2 LQKENI. Trimming left V 6 bases short and J 1 base short, with 21 bases between. The CDR3 is 17 residues long. CDR3 amino acids: CASSLLQGRGGNTEAFF. In DNA, the CDR3 is TGTGCCAGCTCCCTACTCCAGGGGCGCGGGGGGAACACTGAAGCTTTCTTT.

This chain links TRBV7-3 with TRBJ2-2; maybe TRBD2 (5 bases). Germline V gene sequence: CDR1 SGHTA, CDR2 FQGTGA. Between the trimmed V and J ends, which lost 0 bases and 4 bases, there was a span of 6 bases. The CDR3 contains 14 residues. This CDR3 is CASSLTAGTGELFF. CDR3 nucleotides: TGTGCCAGCAGCTTAACCGCGGGCACCGGGGAGCTGTTTTTT.

The J gene is TRBJ2-1, the V gene TRBV4-3; 8 positions agree with TRBD2. Germline CDR1 and CDR2: LGHNA and YSLEER. CDR3 length: 16 amino acids. Trimming at V came to 4 bases and at J to 8 bases, leaving 13 bases not matched to a gene. CDR3 sequence (DNA): TGCGCCAGCAGCCCCCGGGGGGCGGGAGGAGGCGATGAGCAGTTCTTC. This sequence encodes CASSPRGAGGGDEQFF.

This clone has only a few counts. This chain uses TRBV6-4 with TRBJ2-1, with D perhaps TRBD2 (6 bases). The germline V gene has CDR1 MRHNA and CDR2 SNTAGT. The CDR3 has 15 residues. V shed 0 bases and J shed 0 bases, with 6 bases lying between them. The CDR3 region is CASSDSAGSYNEQFF. In DNA, the CDR3 is TGTGCCAGCAGTGACTCAGCGGGCTCCTACAATGAGCAGTTCTTC.

The V and J genes are TRBV19 and TRBJ2-1; a weak D match, TRBD1 (6 bases). V was pared by 6 bases and J by 10 bases, with 19 bases between. Germline V gene data show CDR1 as LNHDA and CDR2 as SQIVND (reference sequence). The CDR3 is made up of 14 amino acids. The CDR3 DNA sequence: TGTGCCAGTAGCCCAGGGGCTAGCCTAGGGGAGCAGTTCTTC. This gives the protein CASSPGASLGEQFF.

This chain uses TRBV7-8 with TRBJ1-4; 8 nucleotides match TRBD1. The germline V gene has CDR1 SGHVS and CDR2 FQNEAQ. V lost 5 bases and J lost 8; bases outside the gene matches: 10. The CDR3 totals 15 residues. The CDR3 loop is CASSPPTGAGEKLFF. CDR3 bases: TGTGCCAGCAGCCCCCCGACAGGGGCGGGGGAAAAACTGTTTTTT.

This clone has only a few counts. The genes are TRBV25-1 and TRBJ1-6, with D perhaps matching TRBD1 (6 bases). CDR3 length: 15 residues. V was cut by 2 bases and J by 10 bases, with 15 bases left in between. Per the germline V gene, CDR1 is MGHDK and CDR2 is SYGVNS. DNA for the CDR3: TGTGCCAGCAGTGAACGGGACACTCACTCCTCACCCCTCCACTTT. Amino acids: CASSERDTHSSPLHF.

In this sample, this clone turned up a few times. The CDR3 is CASSPGGGRQPQHF. The CDR3 DNA reads as TGTGCCAGCAGCCCTGGAGGGGGCCGACAGCCCCAGCATTTT. The V gene is TRBV3-1 (or the pseudogene TRBV3-2), the J gene TRBJ1-5; 7 bases fit TRBD1. V trimming: 4 bases; J trimming: 7 bases; junction bases outside the gene matches: 7. The germline CDR1 and CDR2 sequences are LGHDT and YNNKEL (reference sequence). This CDR3 has 14 residues.

V is TRBV27 and J is TRBJ2-6; maybe TRBD1 (6 bases). The V and J ends lost 4 bases and 2 bases respectively, with 9 bases between them. Germline CDR1 MNHEY, CDR2 SMNVEV (reference sequence). The CDR3 runs 15 residues. This CDR3 reads CASSSQGTGANVLTF. As DNA, the CDR3 is TGTGCCAGCAGTTCGCAGGGGACTGGGGCCAACGTCCTGACTTTC. The full variable domain, completed using reference TRBV27 and TRBJ2-6, is EAQVTQNPRYLITVTGKKLTVTCSQNMNHEYMSWYRQDPGLGLRQIYYSMNVEVTDKGDVPEGYKVSRKEKRNFPLILESPSPNQTSLYFCASSSQGTGANVLTFGAGSRLTVL.

The chain combines TRBV7-9 with TRBJ2-1; 8 bases map to TRBD1. CDR3 length: 16 amino acids. V lost 5 bases, J lost 1 base, and 7 bases stayed unmatched. Germline V gives CDR1 SEHNR, CDR2 FQNEAQ (reference sequence). CDR3 DNA sequence: TGTGCCAGCAGCCCCCCGAGACAGGGGTCCTACAATGAGCAGTTCTTC. Translating gives CASSPPRQGSYNEQFF. Full variable domain (remainder filled in from reference TRBV7-9 and TRBJ2-1): DTGVSQNPRHKITKRGQNVTFRCDPISEHNRLYWYRQTLGQGPEFLTYFQNEAQLEKSRLLSDRFSAERPKGSFSTLEIQRTEQGDSAMYLCASSPPRQGSYNEQFFGPGTRLTVL.

V is TRBV27 and J is TRBJ2-7; a weak D match, TRBD2 (6 bases). Germline CDR1 and CDR2: MNHEY and SMNVEV (reference sequence). V was cut by 4 bases and J by 0 bases, with 10 bases left in between. The CDR3 has 14 amino acids. CDR3 amino acids: CASSYLASSYEQYF. Written as DNA, the CDR3 is TGTGCCAGCAGTTATCTAGCGAGCTCCTACGAGCAGTACTTC.

J is TRBJ1-2 and V is TRBV10-3; D is uncertain. The CDR3 runs to 11 residues. V dropped 6 bases and J dropped 2 bases, with 4 bases sitting between them. In germline, CDR1 is ENHRY, CDR2 SYGVKD. The CDR3 is CAIRANYGYTF. The CDR3 nucleotides read TGTGCCATCAGGGCCAACTATGGCTACACCTTC.